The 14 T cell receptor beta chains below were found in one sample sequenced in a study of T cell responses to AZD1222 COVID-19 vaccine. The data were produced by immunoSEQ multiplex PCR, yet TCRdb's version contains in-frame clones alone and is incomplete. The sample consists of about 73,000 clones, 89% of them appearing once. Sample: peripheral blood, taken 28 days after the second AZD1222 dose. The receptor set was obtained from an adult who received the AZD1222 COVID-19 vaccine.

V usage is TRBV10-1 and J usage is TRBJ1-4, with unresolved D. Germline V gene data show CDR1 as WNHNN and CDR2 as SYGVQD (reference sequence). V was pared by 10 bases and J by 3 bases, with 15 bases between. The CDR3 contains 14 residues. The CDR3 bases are TGCGCCAACCCCAGGCGGGGATCTAATGAAAAACTGTTTTTT. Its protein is CANPRRGSNEKLFF.

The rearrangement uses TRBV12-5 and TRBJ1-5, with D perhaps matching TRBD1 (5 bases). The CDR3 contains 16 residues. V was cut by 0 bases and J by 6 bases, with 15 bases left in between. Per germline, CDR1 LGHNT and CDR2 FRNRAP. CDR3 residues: CASGLVTGGVGQPQHF. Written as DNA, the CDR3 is TGTGCTAGTGGTTTGGTAACCGGAGGGGTTGGTCAGCCCCAGCATTTT. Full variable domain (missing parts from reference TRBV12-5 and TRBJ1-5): DARVTQTPRHKVTEMGQEVTMRCQPILGHNTVFWYRQTMMQGLELLAYFRNRAPLDDSGMPKDRFSAEMPDATLATLKIQPSEPRDSAVYFCASGLVTGGVGQPQHFGDGTRLSIL.

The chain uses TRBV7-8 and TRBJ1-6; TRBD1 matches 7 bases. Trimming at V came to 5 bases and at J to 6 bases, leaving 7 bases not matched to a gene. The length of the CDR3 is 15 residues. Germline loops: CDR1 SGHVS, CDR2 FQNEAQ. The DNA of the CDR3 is TGTGCCAGCAGCCAAACGGGACAGTCTAATTCACCCCTCCACTTT. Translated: CASSQTGQSNSPLHF.

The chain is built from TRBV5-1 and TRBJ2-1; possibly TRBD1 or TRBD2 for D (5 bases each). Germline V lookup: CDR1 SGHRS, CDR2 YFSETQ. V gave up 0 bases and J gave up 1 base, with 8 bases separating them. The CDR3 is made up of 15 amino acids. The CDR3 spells CASSLAGPSYNEQFF. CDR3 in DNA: TGCGCCAGCAGCTTGGCGGGACCGTCCTACAATGAGCAGTTCTTC. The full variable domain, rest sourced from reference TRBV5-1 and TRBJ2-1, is KAGVTQTPRYLIKTRGQQVTLSCSPISGHRSVSWYQQTPGQGLQFLFEYFSETQRNKGNFPGRFSGRQFSNSRSEMNVSTLELGDSALYLCASSLAGPSYNEQFFGPGTRLTVL.

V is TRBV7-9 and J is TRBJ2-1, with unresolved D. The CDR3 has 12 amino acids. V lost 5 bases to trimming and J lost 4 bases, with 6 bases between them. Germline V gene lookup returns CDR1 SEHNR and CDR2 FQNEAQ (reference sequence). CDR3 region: CASSPRYNEQFF. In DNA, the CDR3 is TGTGCCAGCAGCCCCAGATACAATGAGCAGTTCTTC. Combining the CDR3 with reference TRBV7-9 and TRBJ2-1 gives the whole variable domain DTGVSQNPRHKITKRGQNVTFRCDPISEHNRLYWYRQTLGQGPEFLTYFQNEAQLEKSRLLSDRFSAERPKGSFSTLEIQRTEQGDSAMYLCASSPRYNEQFFGPGTRLTVL.

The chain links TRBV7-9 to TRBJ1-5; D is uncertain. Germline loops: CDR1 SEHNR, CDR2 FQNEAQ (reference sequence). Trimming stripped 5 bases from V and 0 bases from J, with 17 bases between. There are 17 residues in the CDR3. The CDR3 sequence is CASSTEGGRYSNQPQHF. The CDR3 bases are TGTGCCAGCAGCACCGAGGGTGGGCGGTATAGCAATCAGCCCCAGCATTTT. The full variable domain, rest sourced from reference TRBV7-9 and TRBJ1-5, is DTGVSQNPRHKITKRGQNVTFRCDPISEHNRLYWYRQTLGQGPEFLTYFQNEAQLEKSRLLSDRFSAERPKGSFSTLEIQRTEQGDSAMYLCASSTEGGRYSNQPQHFGDGTRLSIL.

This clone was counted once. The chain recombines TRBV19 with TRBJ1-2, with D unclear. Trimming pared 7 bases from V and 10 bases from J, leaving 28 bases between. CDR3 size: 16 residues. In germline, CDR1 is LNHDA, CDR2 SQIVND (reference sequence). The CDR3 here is CASTKTLPSSLGDYTF. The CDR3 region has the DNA TGTGCCAGTACCAAAACCCTCCCTTCCTCCCTTGGTGACTACACCTTC.

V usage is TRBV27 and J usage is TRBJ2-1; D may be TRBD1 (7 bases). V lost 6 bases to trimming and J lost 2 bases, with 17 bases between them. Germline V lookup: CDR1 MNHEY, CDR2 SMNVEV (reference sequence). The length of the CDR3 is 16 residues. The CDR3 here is CASSLTRGVTYNEQFF. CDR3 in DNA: TGTGCCAGCAGCCTCACCAGGGGGGTAACCTACAATGAGCAGTTCTTC.

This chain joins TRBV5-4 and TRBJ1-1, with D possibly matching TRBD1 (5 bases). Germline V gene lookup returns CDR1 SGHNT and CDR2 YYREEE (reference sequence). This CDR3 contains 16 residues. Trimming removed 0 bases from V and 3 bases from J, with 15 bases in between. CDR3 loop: CASSLGQGLGDTEAFF. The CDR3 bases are TGTGCCAGCAGCTTGGGTCAGGGATTGGGGGACACTGAAGCTTTCTTT.

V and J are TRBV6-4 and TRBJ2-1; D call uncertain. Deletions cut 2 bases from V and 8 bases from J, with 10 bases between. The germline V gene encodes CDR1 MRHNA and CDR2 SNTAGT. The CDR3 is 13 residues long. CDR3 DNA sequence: TGTGCCAGCAGTGACAGAGAGTTGGATGAGCAGTTCTTC. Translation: CASSDRELDEQFF.

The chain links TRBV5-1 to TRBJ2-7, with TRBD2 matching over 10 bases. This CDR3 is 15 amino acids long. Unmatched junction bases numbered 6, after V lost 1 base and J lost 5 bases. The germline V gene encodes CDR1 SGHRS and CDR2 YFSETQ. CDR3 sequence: CASSLLGLAGDEQYF. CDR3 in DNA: TGCGCCAGCAGCTTGTTGGGCCTAGCGGGGGACGAGCAGTACTTC.

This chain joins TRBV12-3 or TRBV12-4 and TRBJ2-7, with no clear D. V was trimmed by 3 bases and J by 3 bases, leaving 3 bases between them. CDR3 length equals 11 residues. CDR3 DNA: TGTGCCAGCAGTTTTGGCTACGAGCAGTACGTC. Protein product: CASSFGYEQYV.

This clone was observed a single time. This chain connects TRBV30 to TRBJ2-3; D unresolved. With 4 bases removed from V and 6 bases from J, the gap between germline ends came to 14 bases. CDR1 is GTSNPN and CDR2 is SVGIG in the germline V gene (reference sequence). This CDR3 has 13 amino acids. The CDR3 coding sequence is TGTGCCTGGACCCGCTGGGCCGGGGATACGCAGTATTTT. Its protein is CAWTRWAGDTQYF.

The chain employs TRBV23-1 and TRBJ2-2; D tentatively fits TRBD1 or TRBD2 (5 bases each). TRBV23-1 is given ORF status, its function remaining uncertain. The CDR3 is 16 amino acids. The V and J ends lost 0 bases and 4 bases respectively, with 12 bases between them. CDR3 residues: CASSQSKRGVTGELFF. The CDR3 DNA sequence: TGCGCCAGCAGTCAATCTAAGAGAGGGGTCACCGGGGAGCTGTTTTTT.